The present T cell receptor (beta chain) was sequenced within a study of T cell clonality in common variable immunodeficiency. Measured with immunoSEQ multiplex PCR; TCRdb has only the in-frame clones, and not every one. The specimen gives roughly 34,000 clones without singletons; the ten biggest hold under 30%. The junction had 2 bases not matched to a gene; V was cut back by 3 bases and J by 2 bases. Germline values: CDR1 SSHAT, CDR2 FNYEAQ (reference sequence). The CDR3 is made up of 15 amino acids. About this clone itself: The target antigen is unknown. The read is 3 residues too short to cover the CDR3 end, so that end is filled in from the germline J gene.

Study outcomes and limitations: Common variable immunodeficiency TCR beta sequences reportedly had fewer deletions and N-nucleotide insertions.

The chain employs TRBV7-7 and TRBJ2-1; the match to TRBD2 covers 9 bases. Source material: peripheral blood mononuclear cells. The TCR originated in a human donor with common variable immunodeficiency. CDR3 protein: CASSFGLATYNEQFF. CDR3 DNA (partial): TGTGCCAGCAGCTTTGGACTAGCGACCTACAATGAG.